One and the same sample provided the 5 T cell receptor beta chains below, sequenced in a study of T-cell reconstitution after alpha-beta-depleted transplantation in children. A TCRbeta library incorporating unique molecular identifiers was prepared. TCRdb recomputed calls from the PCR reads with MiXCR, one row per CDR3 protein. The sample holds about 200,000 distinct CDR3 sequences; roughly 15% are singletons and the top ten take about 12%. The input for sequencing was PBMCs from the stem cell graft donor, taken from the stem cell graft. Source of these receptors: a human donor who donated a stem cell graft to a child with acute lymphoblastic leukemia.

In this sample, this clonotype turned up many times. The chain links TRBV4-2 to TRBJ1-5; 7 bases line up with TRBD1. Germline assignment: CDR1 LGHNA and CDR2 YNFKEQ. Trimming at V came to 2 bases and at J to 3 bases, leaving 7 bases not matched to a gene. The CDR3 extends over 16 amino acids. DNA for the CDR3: TGTGCCAGCAGCCAAACAGGGGAATCCTACAATCAGCCCCAGCATTTT. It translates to CASSQTGESYNQPQHF.

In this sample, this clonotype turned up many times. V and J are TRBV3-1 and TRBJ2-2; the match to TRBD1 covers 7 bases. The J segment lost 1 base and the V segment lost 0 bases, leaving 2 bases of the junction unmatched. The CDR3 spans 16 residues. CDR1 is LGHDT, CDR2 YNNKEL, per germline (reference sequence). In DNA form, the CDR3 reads TGTGCCAGCAGCCAAGAAACAGGGGAGAACACCGGGGAGCTGTTTTTT. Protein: CASSQETGENTGELFF. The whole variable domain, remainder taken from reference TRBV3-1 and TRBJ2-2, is DTAVSQTPKYLVTQMGNDKSIKCEQNLGHDTMYWYKQDSKKFLKIMFSYNNKELIINETVPNRFSPKSPDKAHLNLHINSLELGDSAVYFCASSQETGENTGELFFGEGSRLTVL.

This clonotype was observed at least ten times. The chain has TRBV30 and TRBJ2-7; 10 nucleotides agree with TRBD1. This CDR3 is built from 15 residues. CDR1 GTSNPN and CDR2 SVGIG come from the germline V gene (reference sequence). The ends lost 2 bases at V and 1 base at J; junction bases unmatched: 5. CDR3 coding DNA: TGTGCCTGGAGTACGCGGACAGGGGGATCCTACGAGCAGTACTTC. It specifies CAWSTRTGGSYEQYF.

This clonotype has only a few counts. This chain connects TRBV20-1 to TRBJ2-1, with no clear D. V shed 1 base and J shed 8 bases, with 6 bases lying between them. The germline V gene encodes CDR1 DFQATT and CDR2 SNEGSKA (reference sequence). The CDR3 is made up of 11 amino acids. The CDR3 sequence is CSARAVDEQFF. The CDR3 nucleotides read TGCAGTGCTAGAGCGGTGGATGAGCAGTTCTTC.

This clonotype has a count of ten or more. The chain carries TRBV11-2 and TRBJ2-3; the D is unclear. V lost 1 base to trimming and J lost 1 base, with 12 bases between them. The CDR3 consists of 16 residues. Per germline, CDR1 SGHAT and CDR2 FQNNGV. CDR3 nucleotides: TGTGCCAGCAGCTTAGCTCTGTCTTCGGGCACAGATACGCAGTATTTT. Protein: CASSLALSSGTDTQYF. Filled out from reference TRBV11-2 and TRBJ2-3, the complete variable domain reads EAGVAQSPRYKIIEKRQSVAFWCNPISGHATLYWYQQILGQGPKLLIQFQNNGVVDDSQLPKDRFSAERLKGVDSTLKIQPAKLEDSAVYLCASSLALSSGTDTQYFGPGTRLTVL.